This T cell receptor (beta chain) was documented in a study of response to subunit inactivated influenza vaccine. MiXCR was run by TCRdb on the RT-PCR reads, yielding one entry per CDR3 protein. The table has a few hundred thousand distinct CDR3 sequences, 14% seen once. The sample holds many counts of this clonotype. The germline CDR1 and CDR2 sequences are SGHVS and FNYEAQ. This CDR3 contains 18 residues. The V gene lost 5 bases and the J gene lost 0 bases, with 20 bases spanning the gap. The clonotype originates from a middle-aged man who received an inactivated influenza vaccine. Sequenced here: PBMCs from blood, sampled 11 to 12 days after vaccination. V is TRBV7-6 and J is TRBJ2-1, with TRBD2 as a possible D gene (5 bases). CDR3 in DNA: TGTGCCAGCAGCGGGCGGGTCTCCGGGCCCAGCTCCTACAATGAGCAGTTCTTC. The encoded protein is CASSGRVSGPSSYNEQFF.